The T cell receptor (beta chain) under discussion was sequenced for a study of cytomegalovirus exposure and HLA in healthy donors. Study findings and constraints: Later analysis revealed greater clonal expansion in HLA-associated TCR beta chains than in equally common others.

60 Vbeta and 13 Jbeta primers were used in PCR. TCRdb keeps only in-frame clones here, not all; method: immunoSEQ multiplex PCR. The data contain 250,000 to 350,000 clones, around 90% of them singletons. This clone was detected only once. Its antigen is currently unknown. Regarding donors, all were healthy bone marrow donors. Germline V gives CDR1 KGHSH, CDR2 LQKENI. The CDR3 covers 16 residues. The V and J ends lost 3 bases and 3 bases respectively, with 14 bases between them. The chain has TRBV18 and TRBJ1-4; D possibly corresponds to TRBD1 (5 bases). The sample taken for sequencing was PBMCs. The TCR sequence derives from a young woman in good health and CMV-seronegative. The CDR3, as DNA: TGTGCCAGCTCACCCCTTGGGGGGTCTGCTAATGAAAAACTGTTTTTT. This gives the protein CASSPLGGSANEKLFF.